This T cell receptor beta chain emerged from a study of T cells after yellow fever vaccination. TCRdb called the 5' RACE reads again in MiXCR, with one record for every CDR3 protein. The table has around 49,000 distinct CDR3 sequences, roughly 7.1% seen once. Trimming stripped 8 bases from V and 6 bases from J, with 9 bases between. This CDR3 has 11 amino acids. Germline CDR1 SGHTA, CDR2 FQGNSA. This clonotype was counted many times. General study points: Only a small proportion of the clonotypes turned up in both the CD4 and the CD8 compartments, likely arising from convergent recombination. The booster response re-showed most primary clones: over 95% CD4, roughly 91% CD8.

The V gene is TRBV7-2, the J gene TRBJ2-3; D is undetermined. The sequenced sample was CD8+ T cells not binding an NS4B(214-222) dextramer, sorted from PBMCs, obtained 45 days after the yellow fever booster vaccination. This TCR came from a man younger than 40 who received the YFV17D yellow fever vaccine. The CDR3 region has the DNA TGTGCCAGCGACCCCTGGGATACGCAGTATTTT. This sequence encodes CASDPWDTQYF.